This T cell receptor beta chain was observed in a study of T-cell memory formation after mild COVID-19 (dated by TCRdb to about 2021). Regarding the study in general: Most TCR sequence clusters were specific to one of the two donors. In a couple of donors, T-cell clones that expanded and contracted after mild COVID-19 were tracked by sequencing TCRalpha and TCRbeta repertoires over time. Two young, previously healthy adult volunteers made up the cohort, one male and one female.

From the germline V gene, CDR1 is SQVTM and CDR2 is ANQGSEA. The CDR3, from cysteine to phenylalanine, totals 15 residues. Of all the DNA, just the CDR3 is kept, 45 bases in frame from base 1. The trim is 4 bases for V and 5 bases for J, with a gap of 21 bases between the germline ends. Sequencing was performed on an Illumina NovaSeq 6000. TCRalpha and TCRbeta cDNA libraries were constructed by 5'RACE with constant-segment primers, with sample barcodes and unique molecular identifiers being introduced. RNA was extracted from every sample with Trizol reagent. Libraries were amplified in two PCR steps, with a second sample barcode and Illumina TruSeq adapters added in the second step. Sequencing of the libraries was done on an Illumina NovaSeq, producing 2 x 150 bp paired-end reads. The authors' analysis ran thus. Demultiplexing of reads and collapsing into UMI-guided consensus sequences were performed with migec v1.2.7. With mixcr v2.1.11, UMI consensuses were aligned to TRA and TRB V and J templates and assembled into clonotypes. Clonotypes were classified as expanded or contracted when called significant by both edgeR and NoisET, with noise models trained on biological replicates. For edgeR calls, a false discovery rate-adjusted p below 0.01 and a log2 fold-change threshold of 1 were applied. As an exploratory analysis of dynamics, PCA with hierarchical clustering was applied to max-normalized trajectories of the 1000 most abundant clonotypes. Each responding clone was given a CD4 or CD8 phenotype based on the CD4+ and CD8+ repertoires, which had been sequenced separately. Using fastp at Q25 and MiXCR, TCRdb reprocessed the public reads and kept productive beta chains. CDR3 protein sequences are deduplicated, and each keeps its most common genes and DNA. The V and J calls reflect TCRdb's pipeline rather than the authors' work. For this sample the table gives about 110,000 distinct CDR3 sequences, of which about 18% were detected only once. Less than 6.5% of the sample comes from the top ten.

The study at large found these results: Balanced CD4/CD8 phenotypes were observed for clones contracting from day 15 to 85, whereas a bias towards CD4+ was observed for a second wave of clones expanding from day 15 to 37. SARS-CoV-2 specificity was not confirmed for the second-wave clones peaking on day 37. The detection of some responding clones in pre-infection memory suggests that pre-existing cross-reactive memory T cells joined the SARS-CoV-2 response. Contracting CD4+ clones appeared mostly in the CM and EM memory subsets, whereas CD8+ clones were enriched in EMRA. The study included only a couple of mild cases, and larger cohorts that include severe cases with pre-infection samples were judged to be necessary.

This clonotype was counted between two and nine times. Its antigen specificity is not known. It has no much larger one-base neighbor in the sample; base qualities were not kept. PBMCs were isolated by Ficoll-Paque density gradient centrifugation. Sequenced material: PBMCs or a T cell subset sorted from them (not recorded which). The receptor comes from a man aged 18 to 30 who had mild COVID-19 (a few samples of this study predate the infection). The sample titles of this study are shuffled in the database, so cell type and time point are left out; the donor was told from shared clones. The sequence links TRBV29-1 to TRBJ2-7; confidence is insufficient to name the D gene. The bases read TGCAGCGTTGGCCCGCCTGGCAGTCTTATGAACGAGCAGTACTTC. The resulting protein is CSVGPPGSLMNEQYF.